This record looks at one TCR beta chain sequence and its context. Generated by immunoSEQ multiplex PCR, the TCRdb table keeps only in-frame clones and is missing some. The sample records about 64,000 clones, about 89% being singletons. The source of the sample is a study of OX40 agonist ivuxolimab in advanced cancers. Trimming removed 1 base from V and 10 bases from J, with 9 bases in between. CDR1 is SGHDT and CDR2 is YYEEEE in the germline V gene. The CDR3 sequence is 12 residues long. The chain employs TRBV5-6 and TRBJ2-1; D unresolved. The starting material was CD4+ or CD8+ T cells sorted from blood, obtained in a trial of the OX40 agonist ivuxolimab. The origin of this receptor is an adult with an advanced solid tumor such as melanoma, head and neck, liver or kidney cancer. CDR3 sequence: CASSLNEYEQFF. The CDR3 DNA is TGTGCCAGCAGCTTGAATGAGTACGAGCAGTTCTTC.